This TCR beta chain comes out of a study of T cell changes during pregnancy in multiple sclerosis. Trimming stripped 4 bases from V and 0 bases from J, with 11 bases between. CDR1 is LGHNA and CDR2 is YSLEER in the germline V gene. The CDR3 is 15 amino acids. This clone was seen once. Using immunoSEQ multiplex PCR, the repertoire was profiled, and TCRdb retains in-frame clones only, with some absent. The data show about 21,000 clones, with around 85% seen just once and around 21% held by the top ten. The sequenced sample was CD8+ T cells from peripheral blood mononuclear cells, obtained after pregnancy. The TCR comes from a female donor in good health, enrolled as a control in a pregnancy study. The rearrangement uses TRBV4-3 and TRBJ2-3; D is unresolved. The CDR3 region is CASSPYLGSTDTQYF. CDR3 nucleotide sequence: TGCGCCAGCAGCCCCTACCTAGGCAGCACAGATACGCAGTATTTT.